The clone carrying this T cell receptor (beta chain) was seen only a few times. Its target is unknown. Each CDR3 protein is one row after TCRdb ran MiXCR on the reads. The sample lists about 830,000 distinct CDR3 sequences, 32% occurring once. The sample is drawn from a study of T cell repertoires in cytomegalovirus infection. At the level of the study: The authors used CMV epitopes that were HLA-C-restricted (recently identified) and HLA-B-restricted (well studied). From public TCR beta signatures came an indication of both CMV infection and matching HLA type. Findings of the study overall: People with CMV and the relevant HLA were identified by cumulative public TCR beta family frequency. HLA-C-restricted, CMV-specific TCR beta clonotypes were dominant ex vivo.

CDR3 size: 16 residues. CDR1 and CDR2 (germline): LGHNA, YNFKEQ. V lost 0 bases and J lost 6; bases outside the gene matches: 8. Sequences were derived from cultured CD8+ T cells from PBMCs, sampled from culture after CMV antigen stimulation. The chain couples TRBV4-2 to TRBJ2-5, with TRBD2 matching 9 bases. The sequence was collected from a human donor in good health (CMV status not recorded). Some clones in this sample may be carry-over from other donors' samples. The CDR3 nucleotides are TGTGCCAGCAGCCAAGAAGAGGGGCTAGCGGGGAAGACCCAGTACTTC. It translates to CASSQEEGLAGKTQYF.